What follows is one T cell receptor (beta chain) and its context. These data originate in a study of radiation and T cells in renal cell carcinoma. Here immunoSEQ multiplex PCR was the method, and the copy in TCRdb shows in-frame clones only, minus some. The data show 140,000 or so clones, over 75% seen once. Time point reported: baseline pretreatment blood. The treatment denotes: 15 Gy SBRT to primary tumor, nephrectomy 4 weeks later. Germline V gene lookup returns CDR1 SGHNT and CDR2 YYREEE (reference sequence). The CDR3 is 12 residues long. Trimming took 4 bases from V and 8 from J, leaving 9 bases between them.

The origin of this receptor is a woman aged 50 to 60 with renal cell carcinoma. This specimen was blood, taken from a patient whose treatment included radiotherapy and nephrectomy. The rearrangement uses TRBV5-4 and TRBJ2-2; TRBD2 is a possible D gene (6 bases). The CDR3 region is CASSEGGGELFF. CDR3 DNA sequence: TGTGCCAGCAGCGAGGGAGGAGGGGAGCTGTTTTTT.